The 2 T cell receptor beta chains below all came from one sample that was sequenced in a study of T cell repertoires in cytomegalovirus infection (dated by TCRdb to 2018 to 2020). Sequencing instrument: Illumina HiSeq 1500. Through fastp at Q25 and MiXCR, TCRdb rebuilt clones from the public reads, retaining in-frame beta chains. Here each entry gathers all rows of one CDR3 protein and keeps the most common genes and DNA. Counted in this sample were approximately 130,000 distinct CDR3 sequences; roughly 9% of them appeared once. The ten largest account for around 10% of the sample. Sequencing was carried out using PBMCs. Receptors were obtained from a human donor in good health (CMV status not recorded). Some clones in this sample may be carry-over from other donors' samples.

This clonotype has a count of ten or more. The CDR3 DNA follows: TGTGCCAGCAGCTTACCTTTTGGCTCTGGAAACACCATATATTTT. Translating it yields CASSLPFGSGNTIYF. The rearrangement joins TRBV28 to TRBJ1-3; D is undetermined. V dropped 6 bases and J dropped 0 bases, with 12 bases sitting between them. Germline CDR1 reads MDHEN; CDR2 reads SYDVKM. This CDR3 has 15 amino acids. Looking up the rest from reference TRBV28 and TRBJ1-3 gives the full variable domain: DVKVTQSSRYLVKRTGEKVFLECVQDMDHENMFWYRQDPGLGLRLIYFSYDVKMKEKGDIPEGYSVSREKKERFSLILESASTNQTSMYLCASSLPFGSGNTIYFGEGSWLTVV.

This clonotype has ten or more counts. The chain combines TRBV5-4 with TRBJ2-7; D is ambiguous. This CDR3 comprises 15 residues. The germline CDR1 and CDR2 sequences are SGHNT and YYREEE (reference sequence). V was pared by 0 bases and J by 1 base, with 11 bases between. CDR3 DNA: TGTGCCAGCAGCTTGGAGCCCTGGGGTTCCTACGAGCAGTACTTC. Amino acids: CASSLEPWGSYEQYF.